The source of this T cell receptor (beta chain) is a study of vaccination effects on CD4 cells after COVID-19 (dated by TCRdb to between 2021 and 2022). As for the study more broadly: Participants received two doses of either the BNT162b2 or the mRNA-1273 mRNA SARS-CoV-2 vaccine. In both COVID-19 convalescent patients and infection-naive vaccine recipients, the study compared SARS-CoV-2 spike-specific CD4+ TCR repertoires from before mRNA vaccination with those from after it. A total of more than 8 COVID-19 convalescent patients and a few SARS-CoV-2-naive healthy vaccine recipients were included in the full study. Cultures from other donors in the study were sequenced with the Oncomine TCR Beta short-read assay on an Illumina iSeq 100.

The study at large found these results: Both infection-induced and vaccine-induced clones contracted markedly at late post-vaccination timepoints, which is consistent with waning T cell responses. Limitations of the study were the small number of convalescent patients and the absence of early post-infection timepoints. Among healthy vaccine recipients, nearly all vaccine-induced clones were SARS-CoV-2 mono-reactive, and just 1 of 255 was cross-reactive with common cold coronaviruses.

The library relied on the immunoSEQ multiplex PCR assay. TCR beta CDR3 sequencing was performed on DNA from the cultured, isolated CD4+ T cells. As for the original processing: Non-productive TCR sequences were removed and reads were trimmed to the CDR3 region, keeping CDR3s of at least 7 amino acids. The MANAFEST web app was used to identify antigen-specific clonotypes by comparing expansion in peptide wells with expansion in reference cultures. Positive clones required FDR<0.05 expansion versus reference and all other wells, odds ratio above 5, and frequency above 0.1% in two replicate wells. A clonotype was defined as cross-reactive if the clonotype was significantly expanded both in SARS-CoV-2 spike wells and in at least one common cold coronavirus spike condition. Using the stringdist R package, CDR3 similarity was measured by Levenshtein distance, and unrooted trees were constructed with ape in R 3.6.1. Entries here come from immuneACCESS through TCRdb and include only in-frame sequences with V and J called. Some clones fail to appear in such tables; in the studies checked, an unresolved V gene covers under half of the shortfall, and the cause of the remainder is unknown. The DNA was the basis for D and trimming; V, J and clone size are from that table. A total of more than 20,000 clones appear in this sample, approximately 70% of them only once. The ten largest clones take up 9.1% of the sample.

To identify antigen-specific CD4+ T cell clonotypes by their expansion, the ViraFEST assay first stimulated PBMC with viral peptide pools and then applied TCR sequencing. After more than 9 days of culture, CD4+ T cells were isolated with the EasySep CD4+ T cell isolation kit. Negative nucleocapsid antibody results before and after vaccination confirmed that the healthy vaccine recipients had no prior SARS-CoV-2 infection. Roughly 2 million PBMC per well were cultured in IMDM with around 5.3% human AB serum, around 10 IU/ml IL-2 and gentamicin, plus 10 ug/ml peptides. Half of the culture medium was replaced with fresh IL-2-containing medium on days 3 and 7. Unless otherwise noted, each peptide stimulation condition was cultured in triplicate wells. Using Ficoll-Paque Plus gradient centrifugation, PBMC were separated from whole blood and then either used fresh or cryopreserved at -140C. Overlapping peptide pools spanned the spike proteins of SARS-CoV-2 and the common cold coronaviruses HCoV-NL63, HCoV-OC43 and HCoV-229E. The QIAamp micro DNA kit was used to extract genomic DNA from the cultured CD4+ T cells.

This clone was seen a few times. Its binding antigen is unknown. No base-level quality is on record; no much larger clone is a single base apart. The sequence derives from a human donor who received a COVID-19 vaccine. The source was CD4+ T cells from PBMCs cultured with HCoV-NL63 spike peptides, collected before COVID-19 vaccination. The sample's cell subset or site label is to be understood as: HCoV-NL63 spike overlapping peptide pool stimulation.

The nucleotide sequence is given as TGCGCCAGCAGCTTGGCCGGTGGGACAGGGGCCTACGAGCAGTACTTC. This yields the protein CASSLAGGTGAYEQYF. Recombination joined TRBV5-1 with TRBJ2-7; TRBD1 matches 10 bases in the middle. V is pruned by 0 bases and J by 2 bases, leaving 5 bases of the junction without a gene match. Including cysteine and phenylalanine, the CDR3 has 16 amino acids. Only the CDR3 region is kept as DNA, spanning 48 bases read in frame from base 1. CDR1 SGHRS and CDR2 YFSETQ were looked up in the germline V gene.